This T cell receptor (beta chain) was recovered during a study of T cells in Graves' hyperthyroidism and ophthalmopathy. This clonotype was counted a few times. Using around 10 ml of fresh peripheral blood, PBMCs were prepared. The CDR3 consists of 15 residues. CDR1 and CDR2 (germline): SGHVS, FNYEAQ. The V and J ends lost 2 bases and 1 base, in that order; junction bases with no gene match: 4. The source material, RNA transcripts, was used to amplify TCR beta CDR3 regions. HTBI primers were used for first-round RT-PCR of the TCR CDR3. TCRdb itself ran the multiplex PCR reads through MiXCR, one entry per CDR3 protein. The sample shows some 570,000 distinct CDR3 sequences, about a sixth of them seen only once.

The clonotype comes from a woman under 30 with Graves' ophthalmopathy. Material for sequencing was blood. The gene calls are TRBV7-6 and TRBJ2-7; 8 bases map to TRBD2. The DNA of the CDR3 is TGTGCCAGCAGCTTAACTAGCGGAGATTCCTACGAGCAGTACTTC. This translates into CASSLTSGDSYEQYF.